This T cell receptor beta chain was documented in a study of T cells and copy number aberrations in small-cell lung cancer. The study, taken as a whole, reports: The tissue was entirely formalin-fixed and paraffin-embedded, which is known to produce sequencing artifacts.

The table lists this clone with a few counts. The antigen remains unidentified. The table came from immunoSEQ multiplex PCR; TCRdb's copy has only in-frame clones and leaves some out. The sample records thousands of clones, roughly 76% being singletons. V was clipped by 5 bases and J by 7 bases; unmatched bases: 7. CDR3 size: 15 residues. Looked up from germline, CDR1 is MGHRA and CDR2 is YSYEKL. All donors were smokers or heavy second-hand smokers. This sequence originates from a woman in her sixties or seventies with small cell lung cancer. Some clones in this sample may be carry-over from other donors' samples. The rearrangement links TRBV4-1 to TRBJ2-1; 11 nucleotides agree with TRBD2. Sequenced: normal tissue next to the tumor. CDR3 DNA sequence: TGCGCCAGCAGCTCACTAGCGGGAGTCGGGAATGAGCAGTTCTTC. Translating gives CASSSLAGVGNEQFF.